This TCR beta chain was identified during a study of blood T cell repertoires in COVID-19. Overall study context: Sample material is recorded as cDNA or gDNA derived from T cells, B-cell-depleted T cells, or PBMCs.

The study recruited people aged roughly 18 to 95 years across roughly 23 US areas. Two negative PCRs, clearance, or symptom resolution had been documented for recovered Cohort 3 donors. CDR1 is MGHRA, CDR2 YSYEKL, per germline. The trim removed 0 bases at V and 5 bases at J, leaving 6 bases unmatched. The CDR3 is made up of 16 amino acids. Under the authors' procedure: By means of reference gene primer amplification, nucleated cell counts were estimated. Using immunoSEQ multiplex PCR, the repertoire was profiled, and TCRdb retains in-frame clones only, with some absent. The D gene and trimming were derived from the DNA, and the V and J assignments and clone size from that table. Among around 290,000 clones listed, approximately 86% were seen once.

Material for sequencing was PBMCs or T cells enriched from blood (not recorded which). This TCR was sampled from a woman between 18 and 29 years old who had recovered from COVID-19. The gene calls are TRBV4-1 and TRBJ2-2, with 7 bases lining up with TRBD1. The CDR3 reads CASSQDHTGDTGELFF. CDR3 bases: TGCGCCAGCAGCCAAGATCATACAGGGGATACCGGGGAGCTGTTTTTT.